These 3 T cell receptor beta chains originate from one sample sequenced in a study of cytomegalovirus exposure and HLA in healthy donors (dated 2017 in TCRdb). The library was produced with the immunoSEQ multiplex PCR assay. For the multiplex PCR, a mixture combining 60 forward primers for TCR Vbeta segments and 13 reverse primers for TCR Jbeta segments was used. As stored in TCRdb, this immuneACCESS dataset retains in-frame rearrangements with V and J assigned. A fraction of the clones does not appear; measured against another copy, unresolved V genes explain less than half of the discrepancy, and the remainder lacks a known reason. Recorded for this sample are some 150,000 clones; around three quarters of them occurred a single time. The top ten clones comprise approximately 7% of the sample. Sequencing was carried out using PBMCs. The source of these receptors is a middle-aged man in good health and CMV-seropositive.

The V gene is TRBV7-8, the J gene TRBJ2-7, with D possibly matching TRBD1 (6 bases). CDR3 size: 14 residues. Germline values: CDR1 SGHVS, CDR2 FQNEAQ. The germline V and J ends were trimmed by 5 bases and 1 base, with 12 bases remaining between them. The CDR3 nucleotides read TGTGCCAGCAGCCTCCGACAGGAATCCTACGAGCAGTACTTC. Translated: CASSLRQESYEQYF.

The chain links TRBV7-2 to TRBJ2-5; no clear D. Germline V lookup: CDR1 SGHTA, CDR2 FQGNSA. This CDR3 contains 13 residues. The V end was cut by 8 bases, the J end by 1 base, with 11 bases between. CDR3 loop: CASGFRGQETQYF. In DNA, the CDR3 is TGTGCCAGCGGGTTCCGAGGCCAAGAGACCCAGTACTTC.

A remark on this clone: This sample includes further DNA sequences coding for the same CDR3. This chain uses TRBV2 with TRBJ2-5; 11 nucleotides agree with TRBD1. The CDR3 has 13 amino acids. Germline V gene data show CDR1 as SNHLY and CDR2 as FYNNEI. V gave up 6 bases and J gave up 4 bases; unmatched junction bases: 1. CDR3 nucleotides: TGTGCCAGCAGGGACAGGGGGCGAGAGACCCAGTACTTC. Amino acids: CASRDRGRETQYF.